The 26 T cell receptor beta chains below come from one sample, sequenced in a study of cytomegalovirus exposure and HLA in healthy donors. Some clones are missing from TCRdb's copy, which holds only in-frame ones; the method was immunoSEQ multiplex PCR. Among 190,000 or so clones, about 79% were seen once, and the ten largest hold about an eighth. Material: PBMCs. The receptors here all came from a woman in her thirties in good health and CMV-seropositive.

The chain has TRBV6-1 and TRBJ1-1; D uncertain. The germline V gene encodes CDR1 MNHNS and CDR2 SASEGT. The CDR3 has 15 residues. V was pared by 6 bases and J by 5 bases, with 19 bases between. CDR3 in DNA: TGTGCCAGCAGGTTTGCTAATCGCGGAGAAACTGAAGCTTTCTTT. Protein: CASRFANRGETEAFF.

This chain links TRBV25-1 with TRBJ2-7, with a weak D call TRBD2 (5 bases). Trimming took off 4 bases at V and 1 base at J, with 8 bases between the two ends. The CDR3 contains 13 residues. CDR1 and CDR2 from the germline V gene are MGHDK and SYGVNS. The CDR3 DNA is TGTGCCAGCAGTGCCGGGGTTTCCTACGAGCAGTACTTC. It specifies CASSAGVSYEQYF.

The J gene is TRBJ2-7, the V gene TRBV28; 7 nucleotides match TRBD1. CDR3 length equals 12 residues. Germline CDR1 MDHEN, CDR2 SYDVKM. Trimming at V came to 5 bases and at J to 3 bases, leaving 1 base not matched to a gene. The CDR3 DNA is TGTGCCAGCAGTCAGGGGGTCTACGAGCAGTACTTC. It is translated as CASSQGVYEQYF.

V usage is TRBV27 and J usage is TRBJ2-7; 10 positions match TRBD2. V dropped 2 bases and J dropped 1; count of bases not matched to a gene: 5. This CDR3 has 16 residues. Germline values: CDR1 MNHEY, CDR2 SMNVEV (reference sequence). This chain's CDR3 is CASSLLRTSGSYEQYF. Here the CDR3 DNA reads TGTGCCAGCAGTTTACTTAGGACTAGCGGATCCTACGAGCAGTACTTC.

The V call is TRBV5-6, the J call TRBJ2-7, with 14 bases aligning to TRBD2. The trim removed 4 bases at V and 4 bases at J, leaving 7 bases unmatched. CDR1 is SGHDT, CDR2 YYEEEE, per germline. This CDR3 region has 16 residues. CDR3 coding DNA: TGTGCCAGCAGCGTGCGCCGACTAGCGGGAGGGTACGAGCAGTACTTC. Protein: CASSVRRLAGGYEQYF.

The V gene is TRBV6-5, the J gene TRBJ1-2; D unclear. The CDR3 length is 15 residues. CDR1 and CDR2 from the germline V gene are MNHEY and SVGAGI. V lost 4 bases to trimming and J lost 1 base, with 13 bases between them. CDR3 sequence: CASSSISESNYGYTF. For the CDR3, the DNA is TGTGCCAGCAGTTCCATTTCGGAGAGTAACTATGGCTACACCTTC.

V gene TRBV25-1 combines with J gene TRBJ1-2, with 7 bases identical to TRBD1. The CDR3 is made up of 15 amino acids. Germline V gene data show CDR1 as MGHDK and CDR2 as SYGVNS. V was pared by 5 bases and J by 1 base, with 7 bases of the junction left unmatched. The CDR3 DNA reads as TGTGCCAGCAGTCGAATAGGGGGCAATAACTATGGCTACACCTTC. This sequence encodes CASSRIGGNNYGYTF.

The chain is built from TRBV5-1 and TRBJ2-1; TRBD1 matches at 9 bases. Germline CDR1 and CDR2: SGHRS and YFSETQ. The CDR3 runs to 15 residues. The ends lost 4 bases at V and 3 bases at J; junction bases unmatched: 5. CDR3 in DNA: TGCGCCAGCAGCGTGGACAGGGGAAACTACAATGAGCAGTTCTTC. Its protein is CASSVDRGNYNEQFF.

The V gene is TRBV18, the J gene TRBJ2-3; D uncertain. Trimming removed 5 bases from V and 0 bases from J, with 9 bases in between. Germline V gene data show CDR1 as KGHSH and CDR2 as LQKENI. This CDR3 contains 14 residues. The CDR3 is CASSVSGSTDTQYF. As DNA, the CDR3 is TGTGCCAGCTCAGTCTCGGGTAGCACAGATACGCAGTATTTT. Full variable domain (missing parts from reference TRBV18 and TRBJ2-3): NAGVMQNPRHLVRRRGQEARLRCSPMKGHSHVYWYRQLPEEGLKFMVYLQKENIIDESGMPKERFSAEFPKEGPSILRIQQVVRGDSAAYFCASSVSGSTDTQYFGPGTRLTVL.

This rearrangement joins TRBV5-5 to TRBJ2-2; D unclear. CDR1 is SGHKS, CDR2 YYEKEE, per germline (reference sequence). V gave up 4 bases and J gave up 5 bases, with 9 bases separating them. The CDR3 sequence is 13 residues long. The CDR3 DNA reads TGTGCCAGCAGCAGCTCCGGTACCGGGGAGCTGTTTTTT. This sequence encodes CASSSSGTGELFF.

The chain couples TRBV29-1 to TRBJ2-2, with 7 bases matching TRBD2. Germline V lookup: CDR1 SQVTM, CDR2 ANQGSEA. The CDR3 is made up of 13 amino acids. V lost 2 bases and J lost 8; bases outside the gene matches: 5. In DNA form, the CDR3 reads TGCAGCGTTGAACCGGGGGGACCGGGGGAGCTGTTTTTT. This codes for CSVEPGGPGELFF.

V usage is TRBV23-1 and J usage is TRBJ2-7; D unclear. TRBV23-1 is noted as an ORF with a role that remains uncertain. V was trimmed by 2 bases and J by 5 bases, leaving 7 bases between them. CDR3 length equals 12 residues. DNA of the CDR3: TGCGCCAGCAGTCAACCCTGCGACGAGCAGTACTTC. Translated: CASSQPCDEQYF.

This chain links TRBV6-6 with TRBJ2-5; the match to TRBD2 covers 9 bases. CDR3 length: 16 residues. Germline CDR1 MNHNY, CDR2 SVGAGI (reference sequence). V shed 4 bases, J shed 5 bases, and the junction held 11 bases outside the gene matches. As DNA, the CDR3 is TGTGCCAGCAGTTGGTTGAATAGCGGGAGTTCGGAGACCCAGTACTTC. Protein sequence: CASSWLNSGSSETQYF.

The table lists this clone with a count of one. The CDR3 here is CAWSLPSGARIGQPQHF. The CDR3 coding sequence is TGTGCCTGGAGTCTCCCCTCGGGTGCGCGTATAGGTCAGCCCCAGCATTTT. This chain uses TRBV30 with TRBJ1-5; D uncertain. The ends were cut back, 2 bases at V and 6 bases at J, with 23 bases in the middle. Germline assignment: CDR1 GTSNPN and CDR2 SVGIG (reference sequence). This CDR3 has 17 amino acids.

V and J are TRBV7-9 and TRBJ2-6; possibly TRBD2 for D (6 bases). CDR3 length equals 15 residues. V lost 5 bases, J lost 7 bases, and 15 bases lay in between. CDR1 is SEHNR and CDR2 is FQNEAQ in the germline V gene (reference sequence). CDR3 DNA sequence: TGTGCCAGCAGCCCAACCGGCGGGGTAGCCAACGTCCTGACTTTC. It specifies CASSPTGGVANVLTF.

Note on this clone: Sequence at one end of the junction differs from germline and may be a read error. The V and J genes are TRBV13 and TRBJ2-7, with D possibly being TRBD1 (6 bases). Germline CDR1 PRHDT, CDR2 FYEKMQ (reference sequence). This CDR3 region has 14 residues. In DNA, the CDR3 is TGTGCCAGCAGCTCCAAGGGACAACAGGCCATAAGGGACTTC. Its translation: CASSSKGQQAIRDF.

The chain uses TRBV20-1 and TRBJ1-2, with D possibly TRBD1 on 5 matching bases. This CDR3 contains 11 residues. V was shortened by 4 bases and J by 8 bases, with 11 bases between the two germline ends. Germline loops: CDR1 DFQATT, CDR2 SNEGSKA (reference sequence). CDR3 region: CSAKYQGGYTF. The CDR3 DNA sequence: TGCAGTGCTAAATATCAGGGAGGCTACACCTTC.

This rearrangement joins TRBV7-8 to TRBJ1-2, with D unclear. V was clipped by 1 base and J by 4 bases, with 10 bases between them. This CDR3 comprises 14 residues. Per germline, CDR1 SGHVS and CDR2 FQNEAQ. The CDR3 DNA follows: TGTGCCAGCAGCTTAGGGGCAGAATTCTATGGCTACACCTTC. Translating gives CASSLGAEFYGYTF.

The CDR3 loop reads CASSSIQGQGGYEQYF. The CDR3 nucleotides read TGTGCCAGCAGTTCCATTCAAGGACAGGGGGGCTACGAGCAGTACTTC. This chain connects TRBV27 to TRBJ2-7; 10 nucleotides align to TRBD1. V was clipped by 4 bases and J by 3 bases; unmatched bases: 9. The CDR3 sequence is 16 residues long. Per germline, CDR1 MNHEY and CDR2 SMNVEV (reference sequence).

The chain recombines TRBV28 with TRBJ2-1, with 9 bases fitting TRBD2. CDR1 is MDHEN and CDR2 is SYDVKM in the germline V gene. CDR3 length: 13 amino acids. After removal of 5 bases from V and 7 bases from J, the junction contained 3 bases not matched to a gene. CDR3 residues: CASSGLARNEQFF. Written as DNA, the CDR3 is TGTGCCAGCAGTGGACTAGCGAGGAATGAGCAGTTCTTC.

The V call is TRBV14, the J call TRBJ2-1; 7 nucleotides agree with TRBD1. The CDR3 runs 16 residues. CDR1 SGHDN and CDR2 FVKESK come from the germline V gene. Trimming at V came to 4 bases and at J to 0 bases, leaving 6 bases not matched to a gene. CDR3 loop: CASSPRDRLSYNEQFF. The DNA for the CDR3 is TGTGCCAGCAGCCCCAGGGACAGACTCTCCTACAATGAGCAGTTCTTC.

The chain has TRBV4-1 and TRBJ2-7; 9 bases are a match to TRBD2. Germline values: CDR1 MGHRA, CDR2 YSYEKL. This CDR3 spans 16 amino acids. V shed 5 bases, J shed 6 bases, and the junction held 14 bases outside the gene matches. The chain's CDR3 is CASSSSLDSGSREQYF. The DNA for the CDR3 is TGCGCCAGCAGCTCAAGTCTGGATAGCGGGAGTCGCGAGCAGTACTTC.

The chain employs TRBV18 and TRBJ2-1; weak D call: TRBD1 (6 bases). V lost 4 bases and J lost 0, with 13 bases in between. CDR1 is KGHSH and CDR2 is LQKENI in the germline V gene. The CDR3 has 16 residues. CDR3 in amino acids: CASSQQGTNSYNEQFF. CDR3 DNA sequence: TGTGCCAGCTCACAACAGGGAACTAACTCCTACAATGAGCAGTTCTTC.

V usage is TRBV5-1 and J usage is TRBJ2-3, with TRBD2 as a possible D gene (5 bases). The V end lost 0 bases, the J end lost 0 bases, and 8 bases lay between the germline ends. CDR3 length: 15 amino acids. CDR1 SGHRS and CDR2 YFSETQ come from the germline V gene. The CDR3 DNA sequence: TGCGCCAGCAGCTTGGAACGGACTAGCACAGATACGCAGTATTTT. Encoded protein: CASSLERTSTDTQYF.

This clone was seen a handful of times. This chain uses TRBV11-3 with TRBJ2-7; TRBD1 matches 11 bases. The CDR3 contains 14 residues. V was clipped by 4 bases and J by 10 bases; unmatched bases: 9. CDR1 and CDR2 (germline): SGHNT, YENEEA. CDR3: CASSSPGTGGIQYF. The CDR3 DNA is TGTGCCAGCAGCTCCCCCGGGACAGGGGGAATTCAGTACTTC. Looking up the rest from reference TRBV11-3 and TRBJ2-7 gives the full variable domain: EAGVVQSPRYKIIEKKQPVAFWCNPISGHNTLYWYLQNLGQGPELLIRYENEEAVDDSQLPKDRFSAERLKGVDSTLKIQPAELGDSAVYLCASSSPGTGGIQYFGPGTRLTVT.

The rearrangement links TRBV28 to TRBJ2-3; possible D gene TRBD2, 5 bases. Germline V gene data show CDR1 as MDHEN and CDR2 as SYDVKM. CDR3 length equals 13 residues. With 7 bases removed from V and 0 bases from J, the gap between germline ends came to 8 bases. CDR3 loop: CASIRGSTDTQYF. The DNA of the CDR3 is TGTGCCAGCATACGGGGTAGCACAGATACGCAGTATTTT.